This TCR beta chain was profiled in a study of shared clonotypes between healthy human individuals. All participating donors were Caucasian adults from Nashville, Tennessee. The CDR3 runs to 15 residues. The ends were cut back, 7 bases at V and 0 bases at J, with 13 bases in the middle. Germline values: CDR1 ENHRY, CDR2 SYGVKD. Clones were read by immunoSEQ multiplex PCR, and TCRdb kept only the in-frame ones, dropping some. The sample records about 490,000 clones, over 60% being singletons. This clonotype originated in a middle-aged woman in good health. Some clones in this sample may be carry-over from other donors' samples. V gene TRBV10-3 combines with J gene TRBJ2-1, with D possibly being TRBD1 (5 bases). The sequenced sample consisted of PBMCs. CDR3 coding DNA: TGTGCCATCATTGCCGACAGTACCTCCTACAATGAGCAGTTCTTC. Encoded protein: CAIIADSTSYNEQFF.